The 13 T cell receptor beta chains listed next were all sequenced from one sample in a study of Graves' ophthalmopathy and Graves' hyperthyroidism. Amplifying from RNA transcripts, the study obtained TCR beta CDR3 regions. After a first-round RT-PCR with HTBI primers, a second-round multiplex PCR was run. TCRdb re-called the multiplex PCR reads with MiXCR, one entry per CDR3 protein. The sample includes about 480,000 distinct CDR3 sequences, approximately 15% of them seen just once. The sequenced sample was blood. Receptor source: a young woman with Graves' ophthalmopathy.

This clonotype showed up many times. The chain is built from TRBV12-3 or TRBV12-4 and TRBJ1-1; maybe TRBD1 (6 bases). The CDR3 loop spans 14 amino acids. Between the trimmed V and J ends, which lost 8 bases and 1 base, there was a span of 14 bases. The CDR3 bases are TGTGCCAGCCAGGGGCCACGTACGAACACTGAAGCTTTCTTT. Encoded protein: CASQGPRTNTEAFF.

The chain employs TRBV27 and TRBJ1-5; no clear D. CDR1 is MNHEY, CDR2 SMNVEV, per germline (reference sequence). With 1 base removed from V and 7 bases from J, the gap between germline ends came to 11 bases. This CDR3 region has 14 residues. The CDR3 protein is CASSLWGGGQPQHF. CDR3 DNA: TGTGCCAGCAGTTTATGGGGTGGAGGGCAGCCCCAGCATTTT.

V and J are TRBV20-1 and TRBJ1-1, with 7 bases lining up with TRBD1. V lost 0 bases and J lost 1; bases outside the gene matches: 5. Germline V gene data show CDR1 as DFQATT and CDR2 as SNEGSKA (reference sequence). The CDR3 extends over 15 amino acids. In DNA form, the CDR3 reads TGCAGTGCTAGAGACCCCCAGGGGGGGAACACTGAAGCTTTCTTT. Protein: CSARDPQGGNTEAFF.

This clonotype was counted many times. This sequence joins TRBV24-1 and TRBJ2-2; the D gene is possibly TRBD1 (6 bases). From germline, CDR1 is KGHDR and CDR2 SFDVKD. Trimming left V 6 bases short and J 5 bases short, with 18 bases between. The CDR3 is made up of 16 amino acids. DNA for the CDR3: TGTGCCACCAGTCATAGGGAGACAGGTGAAACCGGGGAGCTGTTTTTT. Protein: CATSHRETGETGELFF.

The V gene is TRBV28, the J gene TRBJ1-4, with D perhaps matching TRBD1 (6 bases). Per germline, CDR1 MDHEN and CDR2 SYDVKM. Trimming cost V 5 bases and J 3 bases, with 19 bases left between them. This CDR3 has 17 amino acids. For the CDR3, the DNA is TGTGCCAGCAGTCGCCCCCTTTGGGGGCGGGCTAATGAAAAACTGTTTTTT. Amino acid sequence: CASSRPLWGRANEKLFF.

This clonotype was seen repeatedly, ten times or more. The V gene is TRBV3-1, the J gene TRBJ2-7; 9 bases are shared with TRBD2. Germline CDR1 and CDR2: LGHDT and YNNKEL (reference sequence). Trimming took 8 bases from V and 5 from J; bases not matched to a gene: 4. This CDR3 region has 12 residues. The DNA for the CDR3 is TGTGCCAGCCAGCTAGCGGGGAACGAGCAGTACTTC. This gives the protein CASQLAGNEQYF.

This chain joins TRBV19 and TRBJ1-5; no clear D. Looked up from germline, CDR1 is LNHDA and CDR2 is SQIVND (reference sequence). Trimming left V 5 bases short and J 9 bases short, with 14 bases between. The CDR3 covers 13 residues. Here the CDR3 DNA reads TGTGCCAGTAGTCTCCGTAGGAATGGGCCCCAGCATTTT. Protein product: CASSLRRNGPQHF.

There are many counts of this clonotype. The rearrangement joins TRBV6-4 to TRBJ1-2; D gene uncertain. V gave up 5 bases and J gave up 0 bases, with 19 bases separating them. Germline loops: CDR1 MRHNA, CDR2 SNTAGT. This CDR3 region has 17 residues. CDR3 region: CASSHKWKRQANYGYTF. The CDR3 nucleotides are TGTGCCAGCAGTCATAAGTGGAAACGGCAAGCTAACTATGGCTACACCTTC.

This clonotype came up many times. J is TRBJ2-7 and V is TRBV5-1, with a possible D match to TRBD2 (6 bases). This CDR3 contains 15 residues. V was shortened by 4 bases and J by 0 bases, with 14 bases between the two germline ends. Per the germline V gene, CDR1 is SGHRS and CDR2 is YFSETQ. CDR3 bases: TGCGCCAGCAGCCTAGGGACTGGGAGCTCCTACGAGCAGTACTTC. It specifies CASSLGTGSSYEQYF.

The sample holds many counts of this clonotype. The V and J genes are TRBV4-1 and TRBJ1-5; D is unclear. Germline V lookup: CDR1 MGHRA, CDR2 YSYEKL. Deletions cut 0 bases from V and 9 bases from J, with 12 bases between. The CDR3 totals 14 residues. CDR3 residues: CASSQESKDGPQHF. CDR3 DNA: TGCGCCAGCAGCCAAGAGAGCAAGGATGGGCCCCAGCATTTT.

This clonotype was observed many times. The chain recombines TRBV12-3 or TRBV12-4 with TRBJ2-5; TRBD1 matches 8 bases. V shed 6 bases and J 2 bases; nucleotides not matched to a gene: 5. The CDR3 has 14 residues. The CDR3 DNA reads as TGTGCCAGCAGACCGAACAGGGGGCAAGAGACCCAGTACTTC. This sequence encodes CASRPNRGQETQYF.

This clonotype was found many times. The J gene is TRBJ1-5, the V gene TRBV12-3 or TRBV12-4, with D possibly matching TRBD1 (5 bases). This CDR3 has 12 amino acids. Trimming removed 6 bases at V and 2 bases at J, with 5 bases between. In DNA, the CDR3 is TGTGCCAGCAGAGGGGGCAATCAGCCCCAGCATTTT. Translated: CASRGGNQPQHF.

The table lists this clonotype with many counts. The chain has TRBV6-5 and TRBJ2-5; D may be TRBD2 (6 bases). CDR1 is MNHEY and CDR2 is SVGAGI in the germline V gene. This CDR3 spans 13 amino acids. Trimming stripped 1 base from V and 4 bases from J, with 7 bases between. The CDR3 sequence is CASSYWGGETQYF. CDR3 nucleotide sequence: TGTGCCAGCAGTTACTGGGGAGGAGAGACCCAGTACTTC.